These T cell receptor beta chains were read from a single sample in a study of blood T cell repertoires in COVID-19. Using immunoSEQ multiplex PCR, the repertoire was profiled, and TCRdb retains in-frame clones only, with some absent. Of 67,000 or so clones in the sample, around 83% are singletons; the top ten hold 25% to 30%. Sequenced sample: peripheral blood. Receptor source: a man aged 65 to 85 with acute or convalescent COVID-19. Both conserved end residues are part of each CDR3. A D gene is named only where the DNA matches it firmly. Expanded clones get a size class; other rows say once, few or many, or leave the size out.

clone size: NA
J gene: TRBJ2-3
D gene: TRBD2
CDR3 length: 14
V gene: TRBV18
CDR3 protein: CASSSGTSGSSQYF
CDR3 DNA: TGTGCCAGCTCCTCCGGGACTAGCGGGAGCTCGCAGTATTTT

clone size: NA
J gene: TRBJ2-2
D gene: TRBD1
CDR3 length: 16
V gene: TRBV6-5
CDR3 protein: CASSWQGQGNTGELFF
CDR3 DNA: TGTGCCAGCAGTTGGCAGGGACAGGGGAACACCGGGGAGCTGTTTTTT

clone size: NA
J gene: TRBJ2-5
D gene: NA
CDR3 length: 13
V gene: TRBV11-1
CDR3 protein: CASSLGPKWSQYF
CDR3 DNA: TGTGCCAGCAGCTTAGGACCGAAGTGGAGCCAGTACTTC

clone size: once
J gene: TRBJ1-3
D gene: NA
CDR3 length: 15
V gene: TRBV24-1
CDR3 protein: CATSDGRDSGNTIYF
CDR3 DNA: TGTGCCACCAGTGACGGGCGGGACTCTGGAAACACCATATATTTT

clone size: NA
J gene: TRBJ1-1
D gene: TRBD1
CDR3 length: 15
V gene: TRBV5-1
CDR3 protein: CASSTGDSQNTEAFF
CDR3 DNA: TGCGCCAGCAGCACTGGGGACAGCCAAAACACTGAAGCTTTCTTT

clone size: NA
J gene: TRBJ1-2
D gene: NA
CDR3 length: 13
V gene: TRBV7-2
CDR3 protein: CASSSTGNYGYTF
CDR3 DNA: TGTGCCAGCAGCTCCACAGGGAACTATGGCTACACCTTC

clone size: NA
J gene: TRBJ1-5
D gene: NA
CDR3 length: 14
V gene: TRBV6-5
CDR3 protein: CASSYVFGVEPQHF
CDR3 DNA: TGTGCCAGCAGTTACGTCTTCGGGGTTGAGCCCCAGCATTTT

clone size: NA
J gene: TRBJ1-1
D gene: NA
CDR3 length: 16
V gene: TRBV6-2/TRBV6-3
CDR3 protein: CASSSGEGRGNTEAFF
CDR3 DNA: TGTGCCAGCAGTTCCGGCGAAGGCAGGGGGAACACTGAAGCTTTCTTT

clone size: once
J gene: TRBJ2-2
D gene: NA
CDR3 length: 13
V gene: TRBV29-1
CDR3 protein: CSVGLSGTGELFF
CDR3 DNA: TGCAGCGTCGGACTTTCGGGGACCGGGGAGCTGTTTTTT

clone size: once
J gene: TRBJ1-6
D gene: TRBD1
CDR3 length: 15
V gene: TRBV5-1
CDR3 protein: CASSSDRVRNSPLHF
CDR3 DNA: TGCGCCAGCAGCTCGGACAGGGTCAGGAATTCACCCCTCCACTTT

clone size: NA
J gene: TRBJ2-3
D gene: TRBD2
CDR3 length: 14
V gene: TRBV24-1
CDR3 protein: CATSGGLEEDTQYF
CDR3 DNA: TGTGCCACCAGTGGAGGACTAGAGGAAGATACGCAGTATTTT

clone size: few
J gene: TRBJ2-1
D gene: TRBD2
CDR3 length: 16
V gene: TRBV11-3
CDR3 protein: CASSHRVAGDYNEQFF
CDR3 DNA: TGTGCCAGCAGCCACAGAGTAGCGGGTGACTACAATGAGCAGTTCTTC

clone size: few
J gene: TRBJ1-5
D gene: TRBD1
CDR3 length: 14
V gene: TRBV27
CDR3 protein: CASSTGGTNQPQHF
CDR3 DNA: TGTGCCAGCTCAACAGGGGGAACCAATCAGCCCCAGCATTTT

clone size: NA
J gene: TRBJ2-7
D gene: TRBD2
CDR3 length: 16
V gene: TRBV28
CDR3 protein: CASSPRGSGRPYEQYF
CDR3 DNA: TGTGCCAGCAGTCCTCGGGGGAGCGGGAGGCCCTACGAGCAGTACTTC

clone size: NA
J gene: TRBJ2-1
D gene: NA
CDR3 length: 14
V gene: TRBV29-1
CDR3 protein: CSVLNPTGPTEQFF
CDR3 DNA: TGCAGCGTTCTTAATCCCACAGGGCCTACCGAGCAGTTCTTC

clone size: NA
J gene: TRBJ1-2
D gene: TRBD1
CDR3 length: 14
V gene: TRBV7-9
CDR3 protein: CASSRTGASYGYTF
CDR3 DNA: TGTGCCAGCAGCCGGACAGGGGCGAGCTATGGCTACACCTTC

clone size: few
J gene: TRBJ1-1
D gene: TRBD1
CDR3 length: 14
V gene: TRBV10-3
CDR3 protein: CAISEETGVLGAFF
CDR3 DNA: TGTGCCATCAGTGAAGAGACAGGGGTTTTGGGGGCTTTCTTT

clone size: NA
J gene: TRBJ1-6
D gene: NA
CDR3 length: 15
V gene: TRBV11-2
CDR3 protein: CASSLGGAYNSPLHF
CDR3 DNA: TGTGCCAGCAGCTTGGGTGGGGCTTATAATTCACCCCTCCACTTT

clone size: once
J gene: TRBJ1-4
D gene: TRBD1
CDR3 length: 13
V gene: TRBV19
CDR3 protein: CASRTGTNEKLFF
CDR3 DNA: TGTGCCAGTAGGACAGGGACCAATGAAAAACTGTTTTTT

clone size: NA
J gene: TRBJ1-6
D gene: NA
CDR3 length: 13
V gene: TRBV30
CDR3 protein: CAWRDSYNSPLHF
CDR3 DNA: TGTGCCTGGAGGGACAGCTATAATTCACCCCTCCACTTT

clone size: few
J gene: TRBJ2-2
D gene: NA
CDR3 length: 15
V gene: TRBV4-2
CDR3 protein: CASSQSSTNTGELFF
CDR3 DNA: TGTGCCAGCAGCCAATCTAGTACGAACACCGGGGAGCTGTTTTTT

clone size: once
J gene: TRBJ1-6
D gene: NA
CDR3 length: 14
V gene: TRBV10-3
CDR3 protein: CAISLRERDSPLHF
CDR3 DNA: TGTGCCATCAGCCTCCGGGAAAGAGATTCACCCCTCCACTTT

clone size: few
J gene: TRBJ1-5
D gene: NA
CDR3 length: 15
V gene: TRBV30
CDR3 protein: CAWSLPLGTNQPQHF
CDR3 DNA: TGTGCCTGGAGTCTCCCTCTAGGAACCAATCAGCCCCAGCATTTT

clone size: NA
J gene: TRBJ2-1
D gene: TRBD1
CDR3 length: 15
V gene: TRBV10-2
CDR3 protein: CASSDGTGAYNEQFF
CDR3 DNA: TGCGCCAGCAGTGACGGGACAGGGGCCTACAATGAGCAGTTCTTC

clone size: NA
J gene: TRBJ1-6
D gene: NA
CDR3 length: 17
V gene: TRBV5-6
CDR3 protein: CASSLGGTGAYNSPLHF
CDR3 DNA: TGTGCCAGCAGCTTGGGCGGGACCGGCGCCTATAATTCACCCCTCCACTTT

clone size: NA
J gene: TRBJ2-7
D gene: NA
CDR3 length: 14
V gene: TRBV28
CDR3 protein: CASSLTGGSHEQYF
CDR3 DNA: TGTGCCAGCAGTTTGACAGGAGGATCCCACGAGCAGTACTTC

clone size: NA
J gene: TRBJ2-2
D gene: TRBD1
CDR3 length: 14
V gene: TRBV5-4
CDR3 protein: CASSLVQGEGELFF
CDR3 DNA: TGTGCCAGCAGCTTGGTTCAGGGGGAAGGGGAGCTGTTTTTT

clone size: NA
J gene: TRBJ1-5
D gene: TRBD1
CDR3 length: 15
V gene: TRBV4-2
CDR3 protein: CASSQGTGGGQPQHF
CDR3 DNA: TGTGCCAGCAGCCAAGGGACAGGGGGAGGTCAGCCCCAGCATTTT